The clone carrying this TCR beta chain came up many times. What it binds is unknown. The sorted Tregs were CD4+CD25+CD127-/low cells. Semi-nested PCR with Nested Universal Primer A followed constant-region reverse priming of full-length variable regions. TCRdb analysed the 5' RACE reads with MiXCR anew, one entry per CDR3 protein. Among some 40,000 distinct CDR3 sequences, 22% were seen once, and the ten largest hold about 4.5%. Study conclusions and caveats: In terms of TCR gene usage, tumor memory CD4+ T cells clustered together with blood and lymph node memory CD4+ cells, as well as with lymph node naive CD4+ cells. The larger cohort examined one V-J beta rearrangement, not whole repertoires.

There are 16 residues in the CDR3. V dropped 1 base and J dropped 0 bases, with 12 bases sitting between them. CDR1 and CDR2 (germline): SNHLY, FYNNEI. This clonotype originated in a female donor with breast cancer. Sequencing was done on a sample of Tregs sorted from a lymph node. V gene TRBV2 combines with J gene TRBJ1-1; a weak D match, TRBD1 (5 bases). The CDR3 loop is CASSEEEDTMNTEAFF. As DNA, the CDR3 is TGTGCCAGCAGTGAAGAAGAGGACACCATGAACACTGAAGCTTTCTTT.